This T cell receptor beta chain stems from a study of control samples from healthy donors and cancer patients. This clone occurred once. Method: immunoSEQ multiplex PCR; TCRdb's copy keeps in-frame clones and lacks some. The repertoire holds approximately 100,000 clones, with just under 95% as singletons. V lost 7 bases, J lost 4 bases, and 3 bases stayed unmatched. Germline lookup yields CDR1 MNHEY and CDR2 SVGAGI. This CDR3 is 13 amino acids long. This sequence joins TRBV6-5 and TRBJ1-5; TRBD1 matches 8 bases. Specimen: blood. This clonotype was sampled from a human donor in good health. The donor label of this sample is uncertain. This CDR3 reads CASTRTGNQPQHF. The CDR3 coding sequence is TGTGCCAGCACCCGGACAGGGAATCAGCCCCAGCATTTT.